This T cell receptor beta chain originates from a study of tumor-infiltrating lymphocytes in primary liver carcinoma. CDR3 size: 14 residues. The germline CDR1 and CDR2 sequences are SQVTM and ANQGSEA. V lost 6 bases to trimming and J lost 8 bases; unmatched junction nucleotides: 12. From 400 to 550 ng total RNA, TCR beta cDNA was generated with a primer in the constant region. Three-round nested multiplex PCR performed with slightly modified ARM-PCR produced the TCR beta libraries. PCR rounds one and two used TRBV1-TRBV30 forward primers with a C-beta reverse primer for about 11 cycles each. TCRdb ran MiXCR on the multiplex PCR reads and lists one entry per CDR3 protein. The sample lists approximately 110,000 distinct CDR3 sequences, under 65% occurring once. Scientists recovered RNA and DNA together from roughly 20-30 mg of unsorted bulk tissue. Surgical resection was the treatment these patients received for primary liver carcinoma.

This clonotype was found many times. What was sequenced was liver tumor tissue from sampling region 3. The subset denotes: tumor region T3, left-lateral pole. The rearrangement links TRBV29-1 to TRBJ2-1, with 8 bases lining up with TRBD2. The receptor comes from a woman between 55 and 75 years old with primary liver carcinoma and hepatitis B virus infection. CDR3 protein: CSVPRGGRGDEQFF. The CDR3 coding sequence is TGCAGCGTACCGAGGGGGGGGCGGGGGGATGAGCAGTTCTTC.